This T cell receptor (beta chain) is drawn from a study of blood T cells in healthy people across ages. The V gene end was trimmed by 8 bases and the J gene end by 1 base; junction bases not matched to a gene: 4. The CDR3 loop spans 13 amino acids. Germline V CDR1 and CDR2: MNHNY, SVGAGI (reference sequence). For the second PCR, which ran for about 6 to 11 cycles, a sample-barcoded 5' primer and a J-beta primer mix were used. TCRdb re-called the 5' RACE reads through MiXCR, storing one row per CDR3 protein. The sample contains roughly 1.5 million distinct CDR3 sequences, roughly 43% of which appear only once.

The clonotype was recovered from a woman between 18 and 29 years old in good health. V and J are TRBV6-6 and TRBJ1-1; 7 nucleotides match TRBD1. Sequenced input: blood. For the CDR3, the DNA is TGTGCCAGCGGAGACAGGGAGAACACTGAAGCTTTCTTT. This encodes CASGDRENTEAFF.